This TCR beta chain was sequenced for a study of CD8 T cells in Susac syndrome. Trimming took off 0 bases at V and 6 bases at J, with 18 bases between the two ends. The CDR3 length is 17 residues. Per germline, CDR1 MNHEY and CDR2 SVGAGI. An amount of RNA that ranged from roughly 0.5 to 1 ug was reverse transcribed with random hexamers. From the immunoSEQ multiplex PCR reads, TCRdb called clonotypes with MiXCR, one entry per CDR3 protein. The sample lists over 350,000 distinct CDR3 sequences; about 85% were seen once. The rearrangement joins TRBV6-5 to TRBJ2-1; D is unresolved. The sequence was obtained from a human donor with multiple sclerosis. The sample was CD8+ T cells from PBMCs. DNA of the CDR3: TGTGCCAGCAGTTACTCAATCAACCATCAGGTCTCCAATGAGCAGTTCTTC. Its translation: CASSYSINHQVSNEQFF.